Presented here are 2 T cell receptor beta chains from one specimen sequenced in a study of spatial heterogeneity in lung cancer. Study results and caveats: The study found that expanded intratumoral alpha and beta TCR counts tracked tumor mutation counts.

Their antigen targets remain unknown. This sample's time point: sample taken at primary tumor resection. TCRdb analysed the 5' RACE reads with MiXCR anew, one entry per CDR3 protein. The repertoire holds about 2,800 distinct CDR3 sequences, with more than 10% as singletons. The material was lung tumor tissue, obtained at surgery. Receptors were obtained from a male donor with early-stage non-small cell lung cancer.

Within the sample, this clonotype is medium-sized. This beta chain lies outside the target of a library built for alpha chains; its clone size means little. The genes are TRBV18 and TRBJ2-7; D is possibly TRBD2 (5 bases). CDR1 and CDR2 (germline): KGHSH, LQKENI. V was pared by 0 bases and J by 2 bases, with 8 bases between. The CDR3 sequence is 14 residues long. The CDR3 nucleotides are TGTGCCAGCTCACCACCCCCCGGGGCCTACGAGCAGTACTTC. Protein product: CASSPPPGAYEQYF. Supplemented by reference TRBV18 and TRBJ2-7, the full variable domain reads NAGVMQNPRHLVRRRGQEARLRCSPMKGHSHVYWYRQLPEEGLKFMVYLQKENIIDESGMPKERFSAEFPKEGPSILRIQQVVRGDSAAYFCASSPPPGAYEQYFGPGTRLTVT.

This clonotype was picked up many times. The library was prepared for alpha chains; this beta chain is a stray read, so its frequency means little. The chain combines TRBV28 with TRBJ2-7; D remains unclear. The CDR3 sequence is 13 residues long. V was clipped by 2 bases and J by 1 base, with 6 bases between them. Germline V gives CDR1 MDHEN, CDR2 SYDVKM. CDR3 region: CASSLPGSYEQYF. CDR3 in DNA: TGTGCCAGCAGTTTACCGGGTTCCTACGAGCAGTACTTC.